This T cell receptor (beta chain) was sequenced in a study of cytomegalovirus exposure and HLA in healthy donors (dated by TCRdb to about 2017). In the study overall: An earlier analysis of 587 of the donors reported 276 Gb of sequence data and 95 million to 140 million unique TCR beta sequences obtained from about 179 million T cells. An early release covering about 600 HLA-typed donors comprised about 320 gigabases of sequencing data and approximately 85 million unique TCR sequences. Among the approximately 400 genotyped donors, under 90% belonged to the genetic ancestry cluster associated with self-reported Caucasian donors. The study aimed to test whether cataloging public T cell receptors could reveal signatures of past pathogen exposure. The study profiled the T cell repertoires of 666 subjects by immunosequencing and related them to cytomegalovirus serostatus. Along with the roughly 700-subject first cohort, a separate validation cohort of some 130 different subjects was used. To predict cytomegalovirus infection status, the study brought together high-throughput TCR immunosequencing, statistical association of individual TCRs with disease status, and machine learning. To study patterns of TCR occurrence, a later analysis re-analyzed previously published TCR beta repertoires from around 700 donors and added high-resolution HLA genotyping. Rather than drawing on any new phenotypic data, the later analysis identified candidate immune exposures from TCR beta sequences and the way those sequences occurred across donors. To decide whether each TCR beta V gene segment behaved as functional or pseudogenic, an earlier analysis of 587 of the donors relied on high-throughput TCR beta sequencing. Donor age, sex, ethnicity and CMV serostatus were collected together with the repertoire data. A later genetic analysis used genome-wide SNP genotypes for about three fifths of the roughly 700 donors, treating that subset as a discovery cohort. Every discovery cohort repertoire had been produced on one sequencing platform. HLA typing covered class I and class II loci at four-digit resolution. The number of typed donors differed by locus: roughly 629-630 for A, B, C, DRB1 and DQB1; 500 to 550 for DQA1; 606 for DPA1; and around 490 for DPB1. Roughly five DR-DQ haplotypes were treated as single units for association and clustering because of strong linkage in the cohort. Among some 410 genotyped donors of the cohort, an average of around 240,000 unique TCR beta nucleotide sequences were sequenced per donor, roughly a sixth of them non-productive. Broader findings and caveats from the paper: In an earlier analysis of roughly 560 of the donors, most TCR beta V segments were observed in productive rearrangements about 87% or about 30% of the time, broadly matching IMGT annotations. The study gave a list of roughly 150 TCR beta chains associated with cytomegalovirus. The cohort was sequenced for TCR beta chains only, and without alpha or paired-chain data the features that could be detected were limited. Cytomegalovirus status was reported to be diagnosed by the classifier with high specificity and sensitivity in both the original and validation cohorts. In a later analysis, several top co-occurrence clusters were reported to appear linked to parvovirus B19, influenza, CMV and Epstein-Barr virus. In a later analysis, HLA-associated TCR beta chains were found to be more clonally expanded and to have lower generation probabilities than equally common non-associated chains. Assigning TCR associations to individual alleles was difficult when HLA alleles, especially DR and DQ, strongly co-occurred. The 87-base-pair reads could not distinguish some IMGT-functional V segments, including TRBV6-2 and TRBV6-3, so those segments were excluded. A further reported finding was that TCR beta sequences accurately predicted the HLA-A and HLA-B alleles for most subjects in the first cohort. A cluster of highly shared sequence variants was judged likely to represent a technical artifact of the sequencing pipeline. A few of the identified cytomegalovirus-associated TCR beta chains were confirmed in vitro to be specific for cytomegalovirus antigens. In a later genetic analysis, a missense DCLRE1C variant was associated with V-gene and J-gene trimming of TCR beta chains, and the association was replicated in an independent cohort. In a later analysis, some 17,000 TCR beta sequences were associated with specific HLA alleles at a false discovery rate of 0.05. Roughly uniform sequencing depth across donors was assumed in presence/absence analyses, although this assumption may not hold. The only immune exposure information available for the cohort was CMV serostatus. Correlated functional status among segregating V segments might reflect linkage disequilibrium, but an unknown experimental factor could not be ruled out. According to a later genetic analysis, donors in an Asian-associated ancestry cluster had fewer N-insertions in productive TCRs than the approximately 630-donor mean. According to a later analysis, TCR association rates differed among HLA loci, with DRB1 alleles showing the most associated TCRs and HLA-C alleles showing the fewest. HLA typing was unavailable for some donors at each locus, so association tests used only the typed subset. Seventeen rarely observed V segments, including chromosome 9 orphons, were excluded from the earlier analysis of about 610 of the donors because counts were too low. While some public TCRs were present in many individuals, most TCR sequences turned up only very rarely across donors. It was suggested by the authors that the approach could potentially be generalized to other disease states and immunological phenotypes. Most CMV-associated TCR beta chains appeared to be HLA-restricted in a later analysis, and the HLA associations seemed to be driven largely by CMV exposure.

CDR1 and CDR2 are drawn from the germline V gene: LGHNA, YNFKEQ. The CDR3 goes from the cysteine to the phenylalanine over 18 residues. Only CDR3 DNA remains: 54 bases, in frame from the first base. V has 1 base trimmed and J has 5 bases trimmed; junction bases matching no gene number 16. The library was built by means of the immunoSEQ multiplex PCR assay. A mixture of 60 forward primers for TCR Vbeta segments and 13 reverse primers for TCR Jbeta segments was used in the multiplex PCR. A multiplex PCR assay on genomic DNA amplified the CDR3 region of rearranged TCR beta genes. Amplified TCR beta libraries were sequenced as 87-base-pair reads on the Illumina HiSeq System. Per the original workflow: In a later analysis, around 80 million unique TCR beta chains were counted across the roughly 610 repertoires, and around 11 million of these chains were shared by at least two donors. A nearest-neighbor algorithm error-corrected the raw reads and collapsed the reads into unique sequences, merging closely related sequences to remove PCR and sequencing errors. To assign V, D and J gene segments, CDR3 sequences were aligned to IMGT reference sequences. For a sequence to be retained, a match of at least six nucleotides was required to both a V gene segment and a J gene segment. Rearrangements were classified as productive when the CDR3 lacked stop codons and remained in frame with V and J, and all other rearrangements were classified as non-productive. CDR3 was defined according to IMGT convention as the region running from the second conserved V-encoded cysteine to the conserved J-encoded phenylalanine. Sequences without an unambiguous match to a single V gene segment were excluded from the earlier analysis of several hundred of the donors. In an earlier analysis of 500 to 750 of the donors, V segments were called functional above 56.7% productive rearrangements and were called segregating when the between-donor standard deviation exceeded 5%. A statistical classification framework was built for diagnosing cytomegalovirus status from the catalog of TCR beta chain sequences. In a later analysis, TCR nucleotide sequences were compared against IMGT/GENE-DB human TR gene sequences so that V and J genes could be assigned. A later analysis assigned CDR3 sequences and most-parsimonious VDJ recombination scenarios with the TCRdist pipeline. In a later analysis, each TCR beta chain was defined by its CDR3 amino acid sequence together with its V-gene family, and reads without a unique V-gene family were excluded. As a way to deal with suspected cross-contamination and a sequencing artifact, a later analysis dropped hundreds of nucleotide sequences that were highly shared and had low generation probability. In a later analysis, a clonal expansion index for each public chain was calculated from normalized within-repertoire ranks of inferred template counts. A later analysis computed generation probabilities with a VDJ recombination model fitted to out-of-frame rearrangements, and checked the results against IGoR. In a later analysis, hypergeometric tests were used to score TCR-TCR, TCR-HLA and TCR-CMV co-occurrence, with a repertoire-size bias correction applied to TCR pairs. In a later analysis, false discovery rates were estimated by permuting HLA or CMV assignments 20 times. In a later analysis, co-occurring TCRs were grouped using DBSCAN, with TCRdist sequence similarity added in when clustering inside HLA-allele-positive subsets. Repertoires with fewer than 30,000 or more than 120,000 public chains, plus five repertoires with anomalous nucleotide sharing, were excluded from co-occurrence clustering. The table was pulled from immuneACCESS by TCRdb, which kept in-frame rearrangements only. Such tables lose some clones; where checked, under half of the loss comes from unresolved V genes, and the rest has no known cause. V and J calls and clone size are those listed in that table; D and trimming were worked out from the DNA. For this sample the table gives more than 100,000 clones, of which about 80% were detected only once. Roughly 31% of the sample belongs to the ten largest clones.

The cohort comprised some 700 healthy bone marrow donors. At the time of sampling, all cohort members were nominally healthy, though unrecorded immune exposures were likely present. The donor tested CMV seropositive and was one of the 289 seropositive cohort members. Every donor gave a peripheral blood sample, and the peripheral blood mononuclear cells from that sample were used for TCR beta sequencing. Genomic DNA was extracted from the blood cell samples with the Qiagen DNeasy Blood Extraction Kit. With respect to this clone: Its antigen is unknown. No base quality values were provided; no much bigger clone lies one nucleotide off.

The sequenced sample consisted of PBMCs. The source is a man aged 55-75 years in good health and CMV-seropositive. This sequence uses TRBV4-2 and TRBJ2-5; 7 nucleotides in the junction match TRBD2. The CDR3 protein is CASSQAQGVAGAGETQYF. The bases read TGTGCCAGCAGCCAAGCTCAGGGAGTAGCCGGAGCGGGGGAGACCCAGTACTTC.